The 10 T cell receptor beta chains below all came from one sample that was sequenced in a study of blood T cell repertoires in COVID-19. Data came from immunoSEQ multiplex PCR; TCRdb stores just in-frame clones and leaves some out. The sample yields roughly 250,000 clones, approximately 86% seen once. Sequencing was performed on PBMCs or T cells enriched from blood (not recorded which). The receptors shown here come from a woman aged 40 to 50 with acute COVID-19.

This rearrangement joins TRBV4-1 to TRBJ2-3; 7 positions agree with TRBD2. Unmatched junction bases numbered 10, after V lost 6 bases and J lost 4 bases. This CDR3 spans 15 amino acids. Germline CDR1 MGHRA, CDR2 YSYEKL. The CDR3 sequence is CASRRGGSFSDTQYF. CDR3 nucleotides: TGCGCCAGCAGACGGGGCGGGAGCTTTTCAGATACGCAGTATTTT.

The V gene is TRBV5-5, the J gene TRBJ2-1; 13 nucleotides line up with TRBD2. The CDR3 contains 18 residues. V trimming: 0 bases; J trimming: 5 bases; junction bases outside the gene matches: 8. Germline V gene data show CDR1 as SGHKS and CDR2 as YYEKEE (reference sequence). The CDR3 coding sequence is TGTGCCAGCAGCTTGGGTCGGACTAGCGGGAGTCGCCACAATGAGCAGTTCTTC. Translating it yields CASSLGRTSGSRHNEQFF. The whole variable domain, remainder taken from reference TRBV5-5 and TRBJ2-1, is DAGVTQSPTHLIKTRGQQVTLRCSPISGHKSVSWYQQVLGQGPQFIFQYYEKEERGRGNFPDRFSARQFPNYSSELNVNALLLGDSALYLCASSLGRTSGSRHNEQFFGPGTRLTVL.

This chain links TRBV27 with TRBJ1-6; TRBD1 agrees at 8 bases. The germline V gene has CDR1 MNHEY and CDR2 SMNVEV (reference sequence). Trimming at V came to 7 bases and at J to 9 bases, leaving 17 bases not matched to a gene. The CDR3 is made up of 17 amino acids. CDR3 DNA: TGTGCCAGCACCTCGACAGGGGAACTTGGTGGGGTTTCACCCCTCCACTTT. It yields the protein CASTSTGELGGVSPLHF.

The rearrangement uses TRBV27 and TRBJ1-4; TRBD1 aligns across 9 bases. Germline V gene data show CDR1 as MNHEY and CDR2 as SMNVEV (reference sequence). V shed 5 bases, J shed 10 bases, and the junction held 11 bases outside the gene matches. The CDR3 has 15 amino acids. The CDR3 DNA follows: TGTGCCAGCAGTAGCGGGGGACAGGGTTACGGAAAACTGTTTTTT. Translating gives CASSSGGQGYGKLFF.

This chain links TRBV9 with TRBJ2-1; no reliable D call. The germline V gene encodes CDR1 SGDLS and CDR2 YYNGEE. The CDR3 runs 14 residues. V shed 3 bases and J shed 6 bases, with 13 bases lying between them. CDR3 coding DNA: TGTGCCAGCAGCGCATCAACAGTGGCCAATGAGCAGTTCTTC. Its translation: CASSASTVANEQFF.

In its sample, this clone was seen once. This sequence joins TRBV6-5 and TRBJ2-7; weak D call: TRBD2 (5 bases). Germline V gene lookup returns CDR1 MNHEY and CDR2 SVGAGI. Trimming removed 7 bases from V and 0 bases from J, with 13 bases in between. CDR3 length: 14 residues. CDR3 DNA sequence: TGTGCCAGCAATCGGGAACAGACCTCCTACGAGCAGTACTTC. It encodes CASNREQTSYEQYF.

In its sample, this clone was seen once. The chain links TRBV11-2 to TRBJ2-1; no reliable D call. Germline V CDR1 and CDR2: SGHAT, FQNNGV. The CDR3 consists of 16 residues. Trimming shortened V by 4 bases and J by 0 bases, and 13 bases separated the two germline ends. In DNA, the CDR3 is TGTGCCAGCAGCTCTCGTGGAGCCGGCTCCTACAATGAGCAGTTCTTC. This translates into CASSSRGAGSYNEQFF.

This rearrangement joins TRBV2 to TRBJ2-7; 8 nucleotides agree with TRBD1. CDR1 is SNHLY, CDR2 FYNNEI, per germline. V lost 8 bases to trimming and J lost 5 bases; unmatched junction nucleotides: 14. The CDR3 loop spans 15 amino acids. CDR3 in DNA: TGTGCCAGCCGACGCGCAGGGGGCAGTATCGACGAGCAGTACTTC. This translates into CASRRAGGSIDEQYF.

The chain recombines TRBV11-3 with TRBJ2-1; 11 bases are a match to TRBD2. The CDR3 extends over 16 amino acids. The junction had 8 bases not matched to a gene; V was cut back by 6 bases and J by 4 bases. Germline values: CDR1 SGHNT, CDR2 YENEEA. For the CDR3, the DNA is TGTGCCAGCAGGATCACTAGCGGGAGAGCTTACAATGAGCAGTTCTTC. It translates to CASRITSGRAYNEQFF.

J is TRBJ2-2 and V is TRBV30; 9 bases map to TRBD2. The CDR3 is made up of 17 amino acids. Germline assignment: CDR1 GTSNPN and CDR2 SVGIG (reference sequence). V lost 0 bases, J lost 6 bases, and 11 bases stayed unmatched. Here the CDR3 reads CAWSVRAGGGFAGELFF. Written as DNA, the CDR3 is TGTGCCTGGAGTGTACGAGCGGGAGGTGGGTTTGCCGGGGAGCTGTTTTTT.